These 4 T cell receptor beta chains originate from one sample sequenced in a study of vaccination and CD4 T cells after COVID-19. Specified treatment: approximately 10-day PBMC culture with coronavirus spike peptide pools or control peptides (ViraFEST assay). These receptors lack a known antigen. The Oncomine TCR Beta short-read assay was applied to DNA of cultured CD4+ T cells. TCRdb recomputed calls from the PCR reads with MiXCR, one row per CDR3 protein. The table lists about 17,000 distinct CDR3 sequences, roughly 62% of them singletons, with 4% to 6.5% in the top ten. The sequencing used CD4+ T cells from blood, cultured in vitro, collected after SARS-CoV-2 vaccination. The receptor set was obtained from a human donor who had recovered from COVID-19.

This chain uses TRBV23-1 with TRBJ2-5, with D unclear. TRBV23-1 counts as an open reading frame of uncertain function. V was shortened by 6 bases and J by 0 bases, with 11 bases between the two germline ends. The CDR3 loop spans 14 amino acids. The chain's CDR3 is CASSQTEYQETQYF. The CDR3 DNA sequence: TGCGCCAGCAGCCAAACCGAGTACCAAGAGACCCAGTACTTC.

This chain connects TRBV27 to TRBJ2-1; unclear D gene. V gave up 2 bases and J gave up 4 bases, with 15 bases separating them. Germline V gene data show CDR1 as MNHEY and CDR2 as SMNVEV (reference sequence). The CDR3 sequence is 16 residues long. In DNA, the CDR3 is TGTGCCAGCAGTTTAAGGGCTATCATGACGTACAATGAGCAGTTCTTC. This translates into CASSLRAIMTYNEQFF.

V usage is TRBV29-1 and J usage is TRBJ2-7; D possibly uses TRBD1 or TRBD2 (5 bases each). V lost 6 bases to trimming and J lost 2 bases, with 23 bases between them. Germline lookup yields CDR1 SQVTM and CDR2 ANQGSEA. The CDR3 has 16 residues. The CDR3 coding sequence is TGCAGCGTCGAATCAGTAACCGGGACCGACGCCTACGAGCAGTACTTC. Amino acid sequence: CSVESVTGTDAYEQYF.

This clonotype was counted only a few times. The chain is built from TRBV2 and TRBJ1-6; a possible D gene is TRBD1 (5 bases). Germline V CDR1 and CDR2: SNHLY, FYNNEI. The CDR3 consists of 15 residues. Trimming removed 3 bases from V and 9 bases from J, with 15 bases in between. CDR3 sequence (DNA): TGTGCCAGCAGTGAGAGGGGCGTTCTCGGTTCACCCCTCCACTTT. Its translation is CASSERGVLGSPLHF.